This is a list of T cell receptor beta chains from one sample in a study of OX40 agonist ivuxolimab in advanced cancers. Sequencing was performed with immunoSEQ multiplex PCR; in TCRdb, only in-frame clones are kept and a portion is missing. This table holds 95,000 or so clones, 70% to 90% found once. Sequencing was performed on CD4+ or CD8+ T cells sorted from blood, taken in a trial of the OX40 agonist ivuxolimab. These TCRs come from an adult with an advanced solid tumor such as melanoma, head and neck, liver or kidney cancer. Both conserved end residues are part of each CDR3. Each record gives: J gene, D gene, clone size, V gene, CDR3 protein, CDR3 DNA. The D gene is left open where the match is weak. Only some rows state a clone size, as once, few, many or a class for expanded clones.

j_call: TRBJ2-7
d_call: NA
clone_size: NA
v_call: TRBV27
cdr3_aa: CASSLRGLVNEQYF
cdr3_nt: TGTGCCAGCAGTTTAAGAGGGTTAGTTAACGAGCAGTACTTC

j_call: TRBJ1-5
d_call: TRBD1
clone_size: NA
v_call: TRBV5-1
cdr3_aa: CASSPQGDQPQHF
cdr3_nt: TGCGCCAGCAGCCCGCAGGGGGATCAGCCCCAGCATTTT

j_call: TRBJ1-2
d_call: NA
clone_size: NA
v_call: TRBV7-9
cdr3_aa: CASSLAETDGYTF
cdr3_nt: TGTGCCAGCAGCTTAGCCGAGACTGATGGCTACACCTTC

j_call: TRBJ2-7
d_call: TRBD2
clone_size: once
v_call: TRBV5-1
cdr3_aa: CASAENDWGPGLAGESYEQYF
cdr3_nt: TGCGCCAGCGCTGAGAACGACTGGGGGCCGGGACTAGCGGGGGAGAGTTACGAGCAGTACTTC

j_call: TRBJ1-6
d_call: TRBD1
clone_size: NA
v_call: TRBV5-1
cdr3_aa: CASSLGQGQTPLHF
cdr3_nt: TGCGCCAGCAGCCTCGGACAGGGCCAGACACCCCTCCACTTT

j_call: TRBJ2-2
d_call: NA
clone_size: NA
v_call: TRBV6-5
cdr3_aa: CASSLTSTGELFF
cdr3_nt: TGTGCCAGCAGTTTAACTAGCACCGGGGAGCTGTTTTTT

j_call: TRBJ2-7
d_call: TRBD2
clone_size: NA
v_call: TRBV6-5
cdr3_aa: CASGISGSYEQYF
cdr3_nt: TGTGCCAGCGGTATTAGCGGGAGCTACGAGCAGTACTTC

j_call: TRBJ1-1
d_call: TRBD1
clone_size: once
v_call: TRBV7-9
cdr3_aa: CASSLLRGRGNTEAFF
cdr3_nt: TGTGCCAGCAGCTTATTGAGGGGGCGGGGGAACACTGAAGCTTTCTTT

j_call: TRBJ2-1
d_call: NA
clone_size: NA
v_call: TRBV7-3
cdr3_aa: CASSLEGTWSNEQFF
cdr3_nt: TGTGCCAGCAGCCTAGAAGGGACGTGGAGCAATGAGCAGTTCTTC

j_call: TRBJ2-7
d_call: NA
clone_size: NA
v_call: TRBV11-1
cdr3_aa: CASSQSGARSYEQYF
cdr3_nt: TGTGCCAGCAGCCAGTCGGGGGCTAGGTCCTACGAGCAGTACTTC

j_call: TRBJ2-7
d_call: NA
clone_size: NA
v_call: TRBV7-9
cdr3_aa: CASNRGQGTYEQYF
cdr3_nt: TGTGCCAGCAACCGGGGGCAGGGGACTTACGAGCAGTACTTC

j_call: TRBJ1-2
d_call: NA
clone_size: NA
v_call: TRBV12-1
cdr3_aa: CASSLCSRYTF
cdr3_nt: TGTGCCAGCAGCCTTTGCAGTCGCTACACCTTC

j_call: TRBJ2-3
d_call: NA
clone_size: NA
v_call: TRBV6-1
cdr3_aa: CASSETHSDTQYF
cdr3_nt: TGTGCCAGCAGTGAAACACACTCAGATACGCAGTATTTT

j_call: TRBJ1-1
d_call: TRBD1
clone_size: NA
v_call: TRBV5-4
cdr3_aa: CASSSGQGNTEAFF
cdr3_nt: TGTGCCAGCAGCTCGGGACAGGGGAACACTGAAGCTTTCTTT

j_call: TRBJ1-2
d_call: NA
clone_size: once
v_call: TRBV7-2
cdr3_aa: CASSLEGGDNYGYTF
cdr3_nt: TGTGCCAGCAGCTTAGAAGGGGGGGACAACTATGGCTACACCTTC

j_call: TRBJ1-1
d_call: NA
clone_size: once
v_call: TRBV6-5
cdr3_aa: CASSYSMGWANTEAFF
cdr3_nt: TGTGCCAGCAGTTACTCTATGGGATGGGCGAACACTGAAGCTTTCTTT

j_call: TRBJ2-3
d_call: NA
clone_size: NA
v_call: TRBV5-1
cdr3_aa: CASSPVGVQHDTQYF
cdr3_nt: TGCGCCAGCAGCCCCGTCGGGGTACAGCACGATACGCAGTATTTT

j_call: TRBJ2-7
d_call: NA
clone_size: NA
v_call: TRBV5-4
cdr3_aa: CASSSVLQPYEQYF
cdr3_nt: TGTGCCAGCAGCTCTGTCCTCCAGCCCTACGAGCAGTACTTC

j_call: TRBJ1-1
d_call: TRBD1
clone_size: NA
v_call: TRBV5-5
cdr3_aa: CASSLTGQGGSWPEAFF
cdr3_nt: TGTGCCAGCAGCTTGACGGGACAGGGGGGTTCGTGGCCTGAAGCTTTCTTT

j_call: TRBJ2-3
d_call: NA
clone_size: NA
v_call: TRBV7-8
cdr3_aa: CASSLVGGTQYF
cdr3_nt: TGTGCCAGCAGCTTAGTAGGCGGAACGCAGTATTTT

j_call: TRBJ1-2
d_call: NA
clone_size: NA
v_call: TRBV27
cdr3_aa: CASSLNPRGFHGYTF
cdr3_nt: TGTGCCAGCAGTTTAAACCCTAGGGGCTTCCATGGCTACACCTTC

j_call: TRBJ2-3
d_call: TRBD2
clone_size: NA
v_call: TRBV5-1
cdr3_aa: CASSLATALAGDTQYF
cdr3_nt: TGCGCCAGCAGCTTGGCCACCGCCCTAGCGGGAGATACGCAGTATTTT

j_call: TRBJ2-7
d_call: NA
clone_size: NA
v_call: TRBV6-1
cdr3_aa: CASSGHAIGEQYF
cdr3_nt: TGTGCCAGCAGTGGCCACGCGATAGGGGAGCAGTACTTC

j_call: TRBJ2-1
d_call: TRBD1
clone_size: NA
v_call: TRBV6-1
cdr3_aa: CASSEAPGQGAGEQFF
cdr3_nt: TGTGCCAGCAGTGAAGCCCCCGGACAGGGGGCGGGTGAGCAGTTCTTC

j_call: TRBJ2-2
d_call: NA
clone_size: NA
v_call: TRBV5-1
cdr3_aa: CASSLAAFWDSDGELFF
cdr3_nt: TGCGCCAGCAGCTTGGCCGCGTTCTGGGACTCAGACGGGGAGCTGTTTTTT

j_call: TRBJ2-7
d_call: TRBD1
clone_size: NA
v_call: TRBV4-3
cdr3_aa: CASNARDRLSYEQYF
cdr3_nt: TGCGCCAGCAACGCCAGGGACAGGCTCTCCTACGAGCAGTACTTC

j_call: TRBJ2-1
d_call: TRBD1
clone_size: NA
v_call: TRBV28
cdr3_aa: CASTSFRDSYNEQFF
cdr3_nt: TGTGCCAGCACTTCCTTCAGGGACAGCTACAATGAGCAGTTCTTC

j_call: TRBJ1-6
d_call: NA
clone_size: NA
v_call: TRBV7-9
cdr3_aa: CASSLVGGDSPLHF
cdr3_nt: TGTGCCAGCAGCTTAGTGGGAGGTGATTCACCCCTCCACTTT

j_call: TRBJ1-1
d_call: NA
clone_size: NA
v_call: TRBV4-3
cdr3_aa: CASSHLVRGTEAFF
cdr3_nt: TGCGCCAGCAGCCACCTTGTCAGGGGCACTGAAGCTTTCTTT

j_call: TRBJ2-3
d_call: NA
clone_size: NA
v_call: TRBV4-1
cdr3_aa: CASSRRRDGSTDTQYF
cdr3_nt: TGCGCCAGCAGCCGAAGGAGGGACGGAAGCACAGATACGCAGTATTTT

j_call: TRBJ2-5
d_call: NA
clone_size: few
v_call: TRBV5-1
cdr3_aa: CASSSEGTQTEETQYF
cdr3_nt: TGCGCCAGCAGCTCTGAGGGTACCCAAACAGAGGAGACCCAGTACTTC

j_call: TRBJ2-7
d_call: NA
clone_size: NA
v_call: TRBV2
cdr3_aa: CASSEGAGDYEQYF
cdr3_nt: TGTGCCAGCAGTGAAGGGGCAGGGGACTACGAGCAGTACTTC

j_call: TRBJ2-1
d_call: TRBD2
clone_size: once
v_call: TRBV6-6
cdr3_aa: CASSYPPAGDNEQFF
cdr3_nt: TGTGCCAGCAGTTACCCACCAGCGGGGGACAATGAGCAGTTCTTC